The 28 T cell receptor beta chains below all came from one sample that was sequenced in a study of T-cell reconstitution after alpha-beta-depleted transplantation in children. Researchers prepared the TCRbeta library using unique molecular identifiers, the study reports. TCRdb passed the PCR reads through MiXCR, listing each CDR3 protein once. The data contain around 600,000 distinct CDR3 sequences, around a sixth of them singletons. The sequencing used PBMCs from the stem cell graft donor, collected from the stem cell graft. The receptors originated from a human donor who donated a stem cell graft to a child with acute myeloid leukemia.

In regard to this clonotype: A single base separates this from a much larger clone, so it may be a read error. The chain links TRBV29-1 to TRBJ2-1; 7 bases line up with TRBD2. The CDR3 is 11 amino acids. Germline V lookup: CDR1 SQVTM, CDR2 ANQGSEA. The CDR3 sequence: CSGDYYYEQFF. DNA of the CDR3: TGCAGCGGGGACTACTACTATGAGCAGTTCTTC.

This clonotype was detected a few times. The chain is built from TRBV20-1 and TRBJ1-4, with TRBD1 matching over 9 bases. Germline loops: CDR1 DFQATT, CDR2 SNEGSKA (reference sequence). V dropped 4 bases and J dropped 8; count of bases not matched to a gene: 5. The CDR3 sequence is 13 residues long. CDR3 sequence (DNA): TGCAGTGCTATACAGGGGGCCAGAGAAAAACTGTTTTTT. Its translation is CSAIQGAREKLFF.

This clonotype was detected only a few times. This sequence joins TRBV21-1 and TRBJ2-3; the D segment call TRBD2 is taken from the table without a DNA check. TRBV21-1 is marked as a pseudogene. This CDR3 has 18 residues. CDR3 amino acids: CASNSTKDSGFGTDTQYF. The DNA of the CDR3 is TGTGCCAGCAACTCAACGAAGGACAGCGGCTTTGGGACAGATACGCAGTATTTT.

This clonotype has a handful of counts. The chain has TRBV7-2 and TRBJ1-5; weak D call: TRBD1 (6 bases). The CDR3 loop spans 16 amino acids. Trimming pared 1 base from V and 5 bases from J, leaving 15 bases between. Germline V lookup: CDR1 SGHTA, CDR2 FQGNSA. The DNA for the CDR3 is TGTGCCAGCAGCTTAGGTGCGGACAGAACTTATCAGCCCCAGCATTTT. Translated, it gives CASSLGADRTYQPQHF.

The genes are TRBV7-2 and TRBJ1-1, with D perhaps matching TRBD1 (6 bases). CDR3 size: 16 residues. Germline V gene sequence: CDR1 SGHTA, CDR2 FQGNSA. The ends were cut back, 5 bases at V and 5 bases at J, with 21 bases in the middle. The CDR3 coding sequence is TGTGCCAGCAGCCCTGAGACCGGGGGGCGATGGACTGAAGCTTTCTTT. It yields the protein CASSPETGGRWTEAFF. Variable domain in full (rest from reference TRBV7-2 and TRBJ1-1): GAGVSQSPSNKVTEKGKDVELRCDPISGHTALYWYRQSLGQGLEFLIYFQGNSAPDKSGLPSDRFSAERTGGSVSTLTIQRTQQEDSAVYLCASSPETGGRWTEAFFGQGTRLTVV.

This clonotype was counted at least ten times. The chain joins TRBV12-3 or TRBV12-4 to TRBJ2-5; TRBD2 agrees at 7 bases. The CDR3 runs to 14 residues. J was trimmed by 3 bases and V by 2 bases; bases with no gene match: 3. The CDR3 here is CASSLRAGEETQYF. The CDR3 region has the DNA TGTGCCAGCAGTTTAAGGGCGGGGGAAGAGACCCAGTACTTC.

This rearrangement joins TRBV7-8 to TRBJ2-3; the D call may be TRBD1 or TRBD2 (6 bases each). This CDR3 contains 15 residues. The germline V gene encodes CDR1 SGHVS and CDR2 FQNEAQ. V dropped 2 bases and J dropped 2 bases, with 11 bases sitting between them. The CDR3 region has the DNA TGTGCCAGCAGCTTAATTGGGGGGCTCACAGATACGCAGTATTTT. It encodes CASSLIGGLTDTQYF.

This chain joins TRBV28 and TRBJ2-7; TRBD1 aligns across 7 bases. The trim removed 6 bases at V and 0 bases at J, leaving 8 bases unmatched. This CDR3 spans 15 amino acids. Germline V gene data show CDR1 as MDHEN and CDR2 as SYDVKM. The CDR3 nucleotides read TGTGCCAGCAGGGCCGGGACAGCGAGCTCCTACGAGCAGTACGTC. As protein: CASRAGTASSYEQYV.

In its sample, this clonotype was seen many times. The rearrangement joins TRBV13 to TRBJ2-3; no reliable D call. This CDR3 has 14 amino acids. Trimming removed 1 base at V and 4 bases at J, with 9 bases between. Germline CDR1 reads PRHDT; CDR2 reads FYEKMQ (reference sequence). The CDR3 sequence: CASSLDTRADTQYF. CDR3 DNA: TGTGCCAGCAGCTTAGACACCAGAGCAGATACGCAGTATTTT.

This sequence joins TRBV6-5 and TRBJ1-1; perhaps TRBD1 as D (5 bases). CDR1 MNHEY and CDR2 SVGAGI come from the germline V gene. V was pared by 1 base and J by 7 bases, with 7 bases between. The CDR3 consists of 12 residues. The CDR3 region is CASSYLGHEAFF. CDR3 nucleotide sequence: TGTGCCAGCAGTTACTTGGGGCATGAAGCTTTCTTT.

This clonotype was seen more than once but under ten times. The chain couples TRBV7-2 to TRBJ1-5; D ambiguous. The CDR3 has 13 residues. From germline, CDR1 is SGHTA and CDR2 FQGNSA. Trimming stripped 3 bases from V and 5 bases from J, with 8 bases between. The CDR3 DNA sequence: TGTGCCAGCAGCTTTCAGAGTGATCAGCCCCAGCATTTT. It translates to CASSFQSDQPQHF.

This clonotype was seen repeatedly, ten times or more. This chain uses TRBV20-1 with TRBJ2-4; 7 bases are shared with TRBD2. This CDR3 is 14 amino acids long. The V gene's germline CDR1 is DFQATT and CDR2 SNEGSKA (reference sequence). The ends lost 1 base at V and 5 bases at J; junction bases unmatched: 5. CDR3 sequence reads: CSARGGGGENIQYF. CDR3 nucleotides: TGCAGTGCTAGAGGTGGTGGGGGGGAAAACATTCAGTACTTC.

This clonotype occurred a few times. The gene calls are TRBV7-2 and TRBJ1-4; D remains ambiguous. The CDR3 has 13 amino acids. V was cut by 3 bases and J by 13 bases, with 15 bases left in between. Germline V lookup: CDR1 SGHTA, CDR2 FQGNSA. The CDR3 DNA sequence: TGTGCCAGCAGCTTTGATAGGGCAGCGACACTGTTTTTT. Translated: CASSFDRAATLFF.

The V gene is TRBV20-1, the J gene TRBJ2-4; 16 positions agree with TRBD2. CDR1 is DFQATT, CDR2 SNEGSKA, per germline (reference sequence). This CDR3 spans 18 amino acids. Trimming removed 5 bases from V and 2 bases from J; junction bases left unmatched: 9. The CDR3 nucleotides are TGCAGTGCTTTCCCCGGGACTAGCGGGGGGGGGTCCAAAAACATTCAGTACTTC. It yields the protein CSAFPGTSGGGSKNIQYF.

This clonotype was detected ten times or more. This rearrangement joins TRBV20-1 to TRBJ2-7, with D maybe TRBD2 (6 bases). V was trimmed by 1 base and J by 2 bases, leaving 12 bases between them. Per germline, CDR1 DFQATT and CDR2 SNEGSKA (reference sequence). There are 14 residues in the CDR3. This CDR3 reads CSARVGGTAYEQYF. DNA of the CDR3: TGCAGTGCTAGAGTGGGGGGAACGGCCTACGAGCAGTACTTC.

This clonotype was recorded a few times. V and J are TRBV7-2 and TRBJ2-7, with D possibly matching TRBD2 (5 bases). This CDR3 has 14 residues. The germline V gene encodes CDR1 SGHTA and CDR2 FQGNSA. V was cut by 5 bases and J by 1 base, with 12 bases left in between. CDR3 protein: CASSLGLQSYEQYF. DNA of the CDR3: TGTGCCAGCAGCCTCGGACTGCAATCCTACGAGCAGTACTTC.

This clonotype came up many times. The chain employs TRBV20-1 and TRBJ2-1, with 10 bases lining up with TRBD1. This CDR3 comprises 13 residues. Germline CDR1 reads DFQATT; CDR2 reads SNEGSKA (reference sequence). CDR3 DNA sequence: TGCAGCGCACGGACAGGGGGGTACAATGAGCAGTTCTTC. It is translated as CSARTGGYNEQFF.

This clonotype was observed at least ten times. J is TRBJ1-5 and V is TRBV29-1; possible D gene TRBD1, 5 bases. V lost 5 bases to trimming and J lost 2 bases, with 13 bases between them. Germline CDR1 reads SQVTM; CDR2 reads ANQGSEA. The CDR3 covers 14 residues. This CDR3 is CSVLAGRGNQPQHF. In DNA form, the CDR3 reads TGCAGCGTTCTGGCAGGGAGGGGCAATCAGCCCCAGCATTTT.

This clonotype showed up just a few times. The chain couples TRBV15 to TRBJ2-5; D remains unclear. Germline CDR1 and CDR2: LNHNV and YYDKDF (reference sequence). This CDR3 spans 16 amino acids. V shed 0 bases and J shed 5 bases, with 16 bases lying between them. CDR3: CATSRDRPKGPETQYF. CDR3 in DNA: TGTGCCACCAGCAGAGATAGGCCGAAGGGTCCGGAGACCCAGTACTTC.

This clonotype was picked up many times. This chain joins TRBV5-1 and TRBJ1-1; D unclear. Looked up from germline, CDR1 is SGHRS and CDR2 is YFSETQ. This CDR3 has 14 residues. The V and J ends lost 2 bases and 7 bases respectively, with 15 bases between them. The CDR3 spells CASSLGQVDGEAFF. The CDR3 region has the DNA TGCGCCAGCAGCTTAGGGCAGGTCGATGGTGAAGCTTTCTTT.

Ten or more counts support this clonotype. The J gene is TRBJ2-3, the V gene TRBV29-1, with D uncertain. Germline-derived CDR1 and CDR2 are SQVTM and ANQGSEA. V dropped 0 bases and J dropped 6 bases, with 7 bases sitting between them. The CDR3 totals 12 residues. Here the CDR3 reads CSVEDSRDTQYF. In DNA form, the CDR3 reads TGCAGCGTTGAAGATAGCCGGGATACGCAGTATTTT.

This clonotype was detected a few times. This chain joins TRBV10-3 and TRBJ1-5, with 10 bases identical to TRBD1. Germline V gene lookup returns CDR1 ENHRY and CDR2 SYGVKD. The CDR3 spans 15 residues. The trim removed 6 bases at V and 5 bases at J, leaving 7 bases unmatched. As DNA, the CDR3 is TGTGCCATCAGAGCCGGGACAGGGGAGGATCAGCCCCAGCATTTT. The encoded protein is CAIRAGTGEDQPQHF.

This clonotype was counted ten times or more. The J gene is TRBJ2-3, the V gene TRBV7-9; no reliable D call. CDR3 length equals 15 residues. The germline V gene has CDR1 SEHNR and CDR2 FQNEAQ (reference sequence). Trimming shortened V by 3 bases and J by 2 bases, and 12 bases separated the two germline ends. CDR3 loop: CASSFLGSHTDTQYF. Written as DNA, the CDR3 is TGTGCCAGCAGCTTCCTGGGATCACACACAGATACGCAGTATTTT. The whole variable domain, filled in from reference TRBV7-9 and TRBJ2-3, reads DTGVSQNPRHKITKRGQNVTFRCDPISEHNRLYWYRQTLGQGPEFLTYFQNEAQLEKSRLLSDRFSAERPKGSFSTLEIQRTEQGDSAMYLCASSFLGSHTDTQYFGPGTRLTVL.

This clonotype was seen ten or more times. The chain combines TRBV29-1 with TRBJ2-3; unclear D gene. CDR1 and CDR2 (germline): SQVTM, ANQGSEA. V shed 1 base and J shed 6 bases, with 11 bases lying between them. There are 13 residues in the CDR3. This CDR3 is CSVEVKTSDTQYF. The CDR3 region has the DNA TGCAGCGTTGAAGTGAAGACTTCCGATACGCAGTATTTT.

Many counts were recorded for this clonotype. The V and J genes are TRBV4-2 and TRBJ2-1, with 8 positions matching TRBD2. The CDR3 extends over 15 amino acids. The germline gives CDR1 LGHNA, CDR2 YNFKEQ. The ends lost 3 bases at V and 4 bases at J; junction bases unmatched: 5. The CDR3 here is CASSQGGGTYNEQFF. CDR3 DNA: TGTGCCAGCAGCCAGGGCGGGGGGACTTACAATGAGCAGTTCTTC.

This clonotype was recorded at least ten times. This rearrangement joins TRBV2 to TRBJ1-2; 7 bases align to TRBD1. V lost 3 bases and J lost 7; bases outside the gene matches: 5. This CDR3 has 13 residues. The germline gives CDR1 SNHLY, CDR2 FYNNEI. The CDR3 protein is CASSDDRASGYTF. The CDR3 DNA sequence: TGTGCCAGCAGTGACGACAGGGCTTCTGGCTACACCTTC.

This clonotype came up many times. The rearrangement uses TRBV10-3 and TRBJ1-5; the match to TRBD1 covers 9 bases. With V trimmed by 0 bases and J by 8 bases, 5 bases remained unmatched. The CDR3 length is 15 residues. Germline assignment: CDR1 ENHRY and CDR2 SYGVKD. CDR3 amino acids: CAISESGQGLKPQHF. The CDR3 DNA reads TGTGCCATCAGTGAGTCTGGACAGGGGTTGAAGCCCCAGCATTTT.

This clonotype turned up a few times. CDR3 bases: TGCGCCAGCAGCCTGGGACAGGGGGCACAAGAGACCCAGTACTTC. It specifies CASSLGQGAQETQYF. The rearrangement links TRBV5-1 to TRBJ2-5; 12 bases line up with TRBD1. The CDR3 is made up of 15 amino acids. In germline, CDR1 is SGHRS, CDR2 YFSETQ. Unmatched junction bases numbered 3, after V lost 4 bases and J lost 2 bases. The full variable domain, with the rest looked up from reference TRBV5-1 and TRBJ2-5, is KAGVTQTPRYLIKTRGQQVTLSCSPISGHRSVSWYQQTPGQGLQFLFEYFSETQRNKGNFPGRFSGRQFSNSRSEMNVSTLELGDSALYLCASSLGQGAQETQYFGPGTRLLVL.